These 23 T cell receptor beta chains share one sample of origin, sequenced in a study of monozygotic twins with inflammatory bowel disease. TCRdb reprocessed the 5' RACE reads and keeps a single row for each CDR3 protein, giving no DNA. Here the sample table reports tens of thousands of distinct CDR3 sequences. Sequenced input: blood. The receptor source for this set is a human donor with ulcerative colitis or Crohn's disease, or a healthy co-twin of an affected twin (not recorded which).

The chain is built from TRBV5-1 and TRBJ1-2; the D call from TCRdb, TRBD1, cannot be confirmed without DNA. Looked up from germline, CDR1 is SGHRS and CDR2 is YFSETQ. CDR3 length: 13 amino acids. The CDR3 region is CASADQGPYGYTF. The whole variable domain, filled in from reference TRBV5-1 and TRBJ1-2, reads KAGVTQTPRYLIKTRGQQVTLSCSPISGHRSVSWYQQTPGQGLQFLFEYFSETQRNKGNFPGRFSGRQFSNSRSEMNVSTLELGDSALYLCASADQGPYGYTFGSGTRLTVV.

The V call is TRBV5-1, the J call TRBJ2-2; TCRdb returns TRBD1, unconfirmable since there is no DNA. Germline V gives CDR1 SGHRS, CDR2 YFSETQ. This CDR3 comprises 17 residues. CDR3 sequence: CASSSRLGQTNTGELFF.

The gene calls are TRBV11-2 and TRBJ1-5. Germline lookup yields CDR1 SGHAT and CDR2 FQNNGV. The CDR3 covers 14 residues. CDR3: CASSPFDSNQPQHF.

The chain recombines TRBV7-9 with TRBJ2-2. There are 11 residues in the CDR3. Germline V gene data show CDR1 as SEHNR and CDR2 as FQNEAQ (reference sequence). This CDR3 is CASKVTGELFF.

The chain joins TRBV12-3 or TRBV12-4 to TRBJ1-2; TCRdb designates TRBD1, a call that cannot be tested without DNA. This CDR3 contains 13 residues. The CDR3 region is CASSLTGRPNYTF.

The rearrangement links TRBV5-1 to TRBJ1-2; TCRdb indicates TRBD1, and absent DNA this call remains unverified. The CDR3 length is 15 residues. Germline V CDR1 and CDR2: SGHRS, YFSETQ. CDR3 amino acids: CASSLVTPRDYGYTF.

The chain has TRBV10-3 and TRBJ1-1; TCRdb picks TRBD1, but there is no DNA to check that call. Germline V lookup: CDR1 ENHRY, CDR2 SYGVKD. This CDR3 is 15 amino acids long. The CDR3 loop is CAISETDRENTEAFF.

This chain connects TRBV6-5 to TRBJ2-2. Germline V gene data show CDR1 as MNHEY and CDR2 as SVGAGI. The CDR3 extends over 16 amino acids. The CDR3 protein is CASSYSRGSGTGGLFF.

CDR3 protein: CASSSIGTVSYEQYF. This chain links TRBV7-9 with TRBJ2-7; TCRdb picks TRBD1, but there is no DNA to check that call. Germline CDR1 is SEHNR and CDR2 is FQNEAQ (reference sequence). The CDR3 spans 15 residues.

The chain has TRBV13 and TRBJ2-1; the D call from TCRdb, TRBD2, cannot be confirmed without DNA. Looked up from germline, CDR1 is PRHDT and CDR2 is FYEKMQ (reference sequence). The CDR3 is made up of 17 amino acids. The CDR3: CASSSQLTSGAYNEQFF.

The CDR3 is CASSLVAVARETQYF. The genes are TRBV7-9 and TRBJ2-5. The CDR3 sequence is 15 residues long. Germline V lookup: CDR1 SEHNR, CDR2 FQNEAQ (reference sequence).

The chain recombines TRBV10-2 with TRBJ2-7; TCRdb designates TRBD2, a call that cannot be tested without DNA. This CDR3 spans 13 amino acids. The germline V gene encodes CDR1 WSHSY and CDR2 SAAADI. This CDR3 is CASKRANIYEQYF.

The chain has TRBV9 and TRBJ2-1; with no DNA, the TCRdb D assignment of TRBD1 cannot be verified. This CDR3 contains 13 residues. The germline V gene encodes CDR1 SGDLS and CDR2 YYNGEE. The CDR3 here is CASRSLGYNEQFF. The full variable domain, with the rest looked up from reference TRBV9 and TRBJ2-1, is DSGVTQTPKHLITATGQRVTLRCSPRSGDLSVYWYQQSLDQGLQFLIQYYNGEERAKGNILERFSAQQFPDLHSELNLSSLELGDSALYFCASRSLGYNEQFFGPGTRLTVL.

The chain joins TRBV23-1 to TRBJ2-3. TRBV23-1 is noted as an ORF with a role that remains uncertain. The CDR3 covers 15 residues. This CDR3 is CASRLAGNSTDTQYF.

The chain recombines TRBV20-1 with TRBJ2-7; TCRdb's D gene call, TRBD2, goes unchecked for lack of DNA. CDR3 length: 15 amino acids. Looked up from germline, CDR1 is DFQATT and CDR2 is SNEGSKA (reference sequence). The CDR3 protein is CSASKPGLPTYEQYF.

The chain employs TRBV5-4 and TRBJ2-1; TCRdb outputs TRBD1, but without DNA this stays unchecked. The CDR3 is 16 amino acids. Germline assignment: CDR1 SGHNT and CDR2 YYREEE (reference sequence). CDR3 sequence reads: CASSLIGGARRNEQFF.

V and J are TRBV19 and TRBJ1-2; TCRdb outputs TRBD1, but without DNA this stays unchecked. The germline V gene encodes CDR1 LNHDA and CDR2 SQIVND (reference sequence). The CDR3 extends over 15 amino acids. This CDR3 reads CASNSPERVWYGYTF. Full variable domain (remainder filled in from reference TRBV19 and TRBJ1-2): DGGITQSPKYLFRKEGQNVTLSCEQNLNHDAMYWYRQDPGQGLRLIYYSQIVNDFQKGDIAEGYSVSREKKESFPLTVTSAQKNPTAFYLCASNSPERVWYGYTFGSGTRLTVV.

V usage is TRBV7-2 and J usage is TRBJ2-3; there is no DNA to check the TCRdb D call of TRBD1. Germline V gene data show CDR1 as SGHTA and CDR2 as FQGNSA. The CDR3 consists of 14 residues. The CDR3: CASSLGGITDTQYF.

The rearrangement links TRBV5-4 to TRBJ2-1; TCRdb designates TRBD1, a call that cannot be tested without DNA. The CDR3 is 16 amino acids. CDR1 is SGHNT, CDR2 YYREEE, per germline (reference sequence). The chain's CDR3 is CASSLRGLAFYNEQFF.

The V gene is TRBV27, the J gene TRBJ2-1; TCRdb indicates TRBD1, and absent DNA this call remains unverified. The CDR3 loop spans 17 amino acids. CDR1 and CDR2 from the germline V gene are MNHEY and SMNVEV (reference sequence). The CDR3 reads CASSPRPGGDSYNEQFF.

The chain uses TRBV20-1 and TRBJ1-4. The CDR3 has 17 residues. Germline loops: CDR1 DFQATT, CDR2 SNEGSKA (reference sequence). CDR3 loop: CSARDWMGVPQNMELFF.

The chain uses TRBV15 and TRBJ2-3; TCRdb names TRBD1, which stays unverified in the absence of DNA. This CDR3 has 15 residues. Per the germline V gene, CDR1 is LNHNV and CDR2 is YYDKDF (reference sequence). The CDR3 here is CATSSGTASTDTQYF.

This chain uses TRBV5-8 with TRBJ2-5. This CDR3 region has 14 residues. The germline V gene has CDR1 SGHTS and CDR2 YDEGEE. This chain's CDR3 is CASSLALIQETQYF. The entire variable domain, with the rest obtained from reference TRBV5-8 and TRBJ2-5, is as follows: EAGVTQSPTHLIKTRGQQATLRCSPISGHTSVYWYQQALGLGLQFLLWYDEGEERNRGNFPPRFSGRQFPNYSSELNVNALELEDSALYLCASSLALIQETQYFGPGTRLLVL.